What follows is one TCR beta chain and its context. The antigen it recognizes is unknown. No qualities accompany the bases; no much larger clone lies one base away. The data stem from a study of post-analysis software for immune sequencing data (dated by TCRdb to the mid-2010s). About the investigation overall: Disease courses on record covered relapsing-remitting, secondary progressive and progressive-relapsing multiple sclerosis, though some patients had no subtype annotation. Patient repertoires were compared against roughly 10 previously published healthy control repertoires from donors aged 6 to 25 years. A subset of samples was prepared in parallel using single-end sample barcoding, then pooled and co-amplified after Illumina adapter ligation. The paper as a whole reports these results and caveats: Patients showed significantly higher frequencies than controls for a few TRBV segments, among them TRBV5-6, TRBV5-1 and TRBV20-1. The multiple sclerosis patient group was slightly younger than the control group. Compared with controls, multiple sclerosis patients had significantly lower normalized Chao1 diversity, a finding suggesting substantial peripheral T-cell clonal expansion. Strong co-clustering of samples prepared in the same batch was shown by direct clustering with F measure, prompting a batch-effect correction.

To demonstrate the VDJtools post-analysis software, the study profiled TCR beta repertoires from the peripheral blood of about 13 young patients with multiple sclerosis. The multiple sclerosis patients were children and adolescents ranging in age from roughly 6 to 16 years. Including the terminal cysteine and phenylalanine, the CDR3 comprises 14 residues. The CDR3 DNA has 42 bases and is translated from base 1. CDR1 and CDR2 (ENHRY, SYGVKD) derive from the germline V gene. V is pared back by 6 bases and J by 8 bases, with 14 bases lying between the germline termini. The library was prepared using PCR. The sequencer listed for this sample is Illumina HiSeq 2500. To reduce PCR and sequencing biases, unique molecular identifiers were incorporated into the TCR beta cDNA libraries. Some 500,000 cDNA molecules were obtained per 1 to 10 million input T cells, so each molecule approximated one T cell. The patient libraries were prepared and sequenced with the same protocol used for the earlier healthy control dataset. Within a given batch, samples were prepared together, multiplexed and sequenced on the same HiSeq lane. Under the source paper's analysis protocol: MIGEC handled the raw barcoded reads, throwing out single-read molecular identifier groups before consensus assembly and CDR3 extraction. VDJtools was used for post-analysis of the clonotype tables, and diversity was normalized by down-sampling every dataset to the size of the smallest sample. In repertoire overlap clustering, CDR3 amino acid sequences, but not nucleotide sequences, were matched to correct batch-related cross-sample contamination. The public sequencing data were trimmed at Q25 with fastp and processed into clonotypes with MiXCR by TCRdb, which kept only in-frame beta chains. Here each entry gathers all rows of one CDR3 protein and keeps the most common genes and DNA. TCRdb's processing, not the authors' own work, is the source of the V and J calls. The sample table shows a few hundred thousand distinct CDR3 sequences, and roughly 38% are seen once. Less than 10% of the sample is in the top ten clones.

Material: blood. The chain is assembled from TRBV10-3 and TRBJ1-6; the D segment cannot be called with confidence. This clonotype was sampled from a girl aged 2-15 years with multiple sclerosis. The nucleotide sequence reads as follows: TGTGCCATCAGCCGATTGGGCGGGGATTCACCCCTCCACTTT. Its translation reads: CAISRLGGDSPLHF.